The 19 T cell receptor beta chains below all came from one sample that was sequenced in a study of cytomegalovirus exposure and HLA in healthy donors. PCR employed 60 Vbeta and 13 Jbeta primers. The repertoire was sequenced with immunoSEQ multiplex PCR; TCRdb's copy has only in-frame clones and lacks some. This table has under 200,000 clones, 68% appearing once. Sequencing was carried out using PBMCs. The receptors shown here come from a man aged 50 to 59 in good health and CMV-seronegative.

J is TRBJ2-6 and V is TRBV14, with D maybe TRBD2 (7 bases). The CDR3 is 18 residues long. Germline lookup yields CDR1 SGHDN and CDR2 FVKESK. The V and J ends lost 5 bases and 0 bases respectively, with 17 bases between them. The CDR3 region is CASSNRRGAGSGANVLTF. CDR3 DNA: TGTGCCAGCAGCAACCGACGGGGGGCGGGCTCTGGGGCCAACGTCCTGACTTTC.

This clone was seen a few times. The chain carries TRBV5-1 and TRBJ2-2, with 8 bases that match TRBD2. The CDR3 totals 16 residues. V dropped 0 bases and J dropped 4; count of bases not matched to a gene: 5. CDR1 is SGHRS, CDR2 YFSETQ, per germline. The CDR3 sequence is CASSLVERGLTGELFF. The CDR3, as DNA: TGCGCCAGCAGCTTGGTAGAGCGGGGGCTCACCGGGGAGCTGTTTTTT.

The CDR3 here is CASSDRAGTEAFF. The CDR3 nucleotides are TGTGCCAGCAGTGACAGGGCGGGAACTGAAGCTTTCTTT. The rearrangement joins TRBV6-4 to TRBJ1-1; D not resolved. The CDR3 covers 13 residues. The germline gives CDR1 MRHNA, CDR2 SNTAGT. With 2 bases removed from V and 5 bases from J, the gap between germline ends came to 9 bases.

The chain links TRBV18 to TRBJ2-1; TRBD2 agrees at 9 bases. CDR3 size: 17 residues. Germline V gene sequence: CDR1 KGHSH, CDR2 LQKENI. J gave up 0 bases and V 7 bases, and 10 bases lay outside the gene matches. This CDR3 reads CASYPLRGGSSYNEQFF. The CDR3 nucleotides read TGTGCCAGCTACCCCCTGCGGGGGGGAAGCTCCTACAATGAGCAGTTCTTC.

The V gene is TRBV5-1, the J gene TRBJ2-1; D gene ambiguous. The germline V gene has CDR1 SGHRS and CDR2 YFSETQ. Trimming pared 0 bases from V and 8 bases from J, leaving 6 bases between. This CDR3 has 12 residues. CDR3 loop: CASSLAEYEQFF. The CDR3 DNA sequence: TGCGCCAGCAGCTTGGCCGAGTATGAGCAGTTCTTC.

The V and J genes are TRBV5-4 and TRBJ2-3; 8 bases line up with TRBD2. The trim removed 4 bases at V and 4 bases at J, leaving 5 bases unmatched. Germline V CDR1 and CDR2: SGHNT, YYREEE (reference sequence). CDR3 length: 14 amino acids. This CDR3 reads CASSPREGADTQYF. In nucleotides, the CDR3 is TGTGCCAGCAGCCCCCGGGAGGGGGCAGATACGCAGTATTTT.

The V call is TRBV15, the J call TRBJ2-7; TRBD1 aligns across 7 bases. The CDR3 is 14 amino acids. Trimming removed 3 bases from V and 4 bases from J; junction bases left unmatched: 6. Per germline, CDR1 LNHNV and CDR2 YYDKDF (reference sequence). CDR3 coding DNA: TGTGCCACCAGCAGGGGACAGATTATTTACGAGCAGTACTTC. It specifies CATSRGQIIYEQYF.

The V call is TRBV19, the J call TRBJ2-3, with 7 positions matching TRBD2. CDR3 size: 16 residues. Germline trimming cut 1 base from V and 0 bases from J; bases unmatched to any gene: 4. Germline CDR1 and CDR2: LNHDA and SQIVND (reference sequence). In DNA form, the CDR3 reads TGTGCCAGTAGTATAGTTGGCGGGGGTAGCACAGATACGCAGTATTTT. Translation: CASSIVGGGSTDTQYF.

CDR3 sequence reads: CARQGGETQYF. DNA for the CDR3: TGTGCCAGACAGGGAGGGGAGACCCAGTACTTC. The chain employs TRBV2 and TRBJ2-5; D is possibly TRBD2 (7 bases). The CDR3 covers 11 residues. Germline lookup yields CDR1 SNHLY and CDR2 FYNNEI. Trimming took off 9 bases at V and 5 bases at J, with 10 bases between the two ends.

This chain connects TRBV5-1 to TRBJ1-4; the D gene is possibly TRBD1 (5 bases). Looked up from germline, CDR1 is SGHRS and CDR2 is YFSETQ. Deletions cut 8 bases from V and 6 bases from J, with 17 bases between. The length of the CDR3 is 14 residues. CDR3 protein: CASSVGPRDEKLFF. CDR3 bases: TGCGCCAGTTCCGTGGGGCCCCGGGATGAAAAACTGTTTTTT.

The rearrangement links TRBV6-5 to TRBJ2-1; D is possibly TRBD2 (6 bases). The V and J ends lost 6 bases and 4 bases respectively, with 16 bases between them. Germline CDR1 MNHEY, CDR2 SVGAGI. The CDR3 covers 15 residues. For the CDR3, the DNA is TGTGCCAGCAGAAACGGGGGAGTCCGGTACAATGAGCAGTTCTTC. As protein: CASRNGGVRYNEQFF.

The chain uses TRBV21-1 and TRBJ2-7; TRBD1 reflects the table's D call only, with no check against the DNA. TRBV21-1 is given as a pseudogene. This CDR3 contains 14 residues. CDR3 sequence (DNA): TGTGCCAGCAGCATGGGACAGGGCGGATACGAGCAGTACTTC. Its protein product is CASSMGQGGYEQYF.

This sequence joins TRBV6-1 and TRBJ1-4; D is unresolved. Between the trimmed V and J ends, which lost 8 bases and 3 bases, there was a span of 13 bases. The CDR3 contains 14 residues. The germline gives CDR1 MNHNS, CDR2 SASEGT. Here the CDR3 reads CASCPRSANEKLFF. Written as DNA, the CDR3 is TGTGCCAGCTGCCCCCGGTCGGCTAATGAAAAACTGTTTTTT.

The chain links TRBV19 to TRBJ1-1, with a tentative D call TRBD1 (6 bases). Trimming took off 1 base at V and 6 bases at J, with 12 bases between the two ends. The germline CDR1 and CDR2 sequences are LNHDA and SQIVND (reference sequence). This CDR3 has 14 residues. The CDR3 spells CASSIVSGGPEAFF. The DNA for the CDR3 is TGTGCCAGTAGTATAGTGAGCGGGGGCCCTGAAGCTTTCTTT.

The rearrangement uses TRBV29-1 and TRBJ1-1; D is unclear. Germline V gives CDR1 SQVTM, CDR2 ANQGSEA. V lost 7 bases to trimming and J lost 3 bases, with 9 bases between them. The CDR3 has 11 residues. Here the CDR3 reads CSDRSYTEAFF. The CDR3 DNA follows: TGCAGCGACCGGAGCTACACTGAAGCTTTCTTT.

This chain joins TRBV5-1 and TRBJ1-1, with 7 bases matching TRBD1. Germline CDR1 is SGHRS and CDR2 is YFSETQ. The length of the CDR3 is 14 residues. V lost 1 base and J lost 7; bases outside the gene matches: 7. CDR3 amino acids: CASSLSTGQIEAFF. The CDR3 region has the DNA TGCGCCAGCAGCTTGAGTACGGGACAGATTGAAGCTTTCTTT.

The chain combines TRBV28 with TRBJ2-6; 7 bases fit TRBD1. Germline V CDR1 and CDR2: MDHEN, SYDVKM. V shed 2 bases, J shed 2 bases, and the junction held 0 bases outside the gene matches. The CDR3 runs 15 residues. The CDR3 region is CASSLQGAGANVLTF. CDR3 DNA: TGTGCCAGCAGTTTACAGGGGGCTGGGGCCAACGTCCTGACTTTC.

The gene calls are TRBV11-1 and TRBJ2-5; the match to TRBD1 covers 8 bases. V trimming: 5 bases; J trimming: 4 bases; junction bases outside the gene matches: 9. The CDR3 totals 15 residues. Looked up from germline, CDR1 is SGHAT and CDR2 is FQDESV (reference sequence). The CDR3 spells CASSPAGGAGETQYF. CDR3 DNA: TGTGCCAGCAGCCCCGCAGGGGGCGCGGGAGAGACCCAGTACTTC.

The rearrangement uses TRBV5-1 and TRBJ2-7; the match to TRBD2 covers 16 bases. This CDR3 is built from 15 residues. The germline gives CDR1 SGHRS, CDR2 YFSETQ. The V and J ends lost 3 bases and 8 bases, in that order; junction bases with no gene match: 5. This chain's CDR3 is CASSSGTSGGAKQYF. DNA for the CDR3: TGCGCCAGCAGCTCCGGGACTAGCGGGGGGGCCAAGCAGTACTTC.